This is a list of T cell receptor beta chains from one sample in a study of T cells in Graves' hyperthyroidism and ophthalmopathy. TCRdb re-analysed the multiplex PCR reads in MiXCR, keeping a single row per CDR3 protein. The sample lists a few hundred thousand distinct CDR3 sequences, 15% to 18% occurring once. Source material: blood. The receptors were gathered from a woman in her 30s with Graves' hyperthyroidism. The CDR3 runs from the conserved cysteine through the conserved F or W. D genes are given only for firm matches.

j_call | cdr3_length | d_call | v_call | cdr3_aa
TRBJ1-2 | 12 | NA | TRBV3-1 | CASSQVTYGYTF
TRBJ2-2 | 16 | NA | TRBV9 | CASSVAGAENTGELFF
TRBJ1-2 | 13 | NA | TRBV3-1 | CASSHGTSFGYTF
TRBJ2-1 | 11 | TRBD2 | TRBV30 | CAWSITGLAFF
TRBJ1-5 | 16 | TRBD1 | TRBV6-5 | CASSWTGVGSNQPQHF
TRBJ2-7 | 13 | NA | TRBV30 | CAWSPGGSYEQYF
TRBJ1-2 | 13 | NA | TRBV7-2 | CASSRPGNYGYTF
TRBJ2-1 | 15 | NA | TRBV5-1 | CASSLAPGAYNEQFF
TRBJ2-3 | 14 | NA | TRBV3-1 | CASSPTLVAYPQYF
TRBJ2-1 | 17 | NA | TRBV2 | CANPGQGGLAVRHEQFF
TRBJ2-2 | 19 | TRBD2 | TRBV4-2 | CASSQSSGLAGGPVGELFF
TRBJ2-1 | 14 | NA | TRBV7-3 | CASSKYGSQNEQFF
TRBJ2-7 | 15 | NA | TRBV4-1 | CASSQAGSNSYEQYF
TRBJ1-2 | 16 | TRBD1 | TRBV30 | CAWSPPNLQGIYGYTF
TRBJ2-7 | 14 | NA | TRBV9 | CASSEGPAGYQQYF
TRBJ1-4 | 12 | NA | TRBV18 | CASSGPNEKLFF
TRBJ2-2 | 13 | TRBD1 | TRBV29-1 | CSVEPQGVGELFF
TRBJ2-7 | 15 | NA | TRBV7-8 | CASSLSARTTYEQYF
TRBJ1-3 | 15 | NA | TRBV12-3/TRBV12-4 | CASSSRVVHGNTIYF
TRBJ2-2 | 16 | TRBD1 | TRBV29-1 | CSVDGQGASRPGELFF
TRBJ2-7 | 13 | TRBD2 | TRBV27 | CASGEGLAGEQYF
TRBJ2-7 | 14 | TRBD2 | TRBV7-2 | CASSSGLAGYEQYF
TRBJ2-7 | 15 | TRBD2 | TRBV2 | CASSEAGGRAYEQYF
TRBJ2-2 | 13 | TRBD2 | TRBV10-3 | CAISAAGGGELFF
TRBJ2-1 | 15 | NA | TRBV6-2/TRBV6-3 | CASSASGTHYNEQFF
TRBJ2-3 | 16 | TRBD2 | TRBV28 | CATLAGGTPSTDTQYF
TRBJ1-5 | 14 | NA | TRBV30 | CAWSGGTEAEPQHF
TRBJ2-5 | 17 | TRBD2 | TRBV9 | CASSVATSVHFQETQYF
TRBJ1-1 | 15 | NA | TRBV5-4 | CASSLRSGLDTEAFF
TRBJ2-3 | 16 | TRBD1 | TRBV20-1 | CSAQPQGFRATDTQYF
TRBJ2-1 | 15 | TRBD2 | TRBV12-3/TRBV12-4 | CASSLRLAGRGEQFF
TRBJ1-2 | 20 | TRBD1 | TRBV27 | CASSLLGQGSSVRKFNGYTF
TRBJ1-5 | 14 | NA | TRBV20-1 | CSALFPWDNQPQHF
TRBJ2-1 | 17 | NA | TRBV20-1 | CSAPRVAGGSSYNEQFF
TRBJ2-7 | 14 | TRBD1 | TRBV7-2 | CASSSRQGSYEQYF
TRBJ2-3 | 14 | TRBD2 | TRBV5-1 | CASSLQREGDTQYF
TRBJ1-4 | 14 | NA | TRBV13 | CASSLGRVDEKLFF
TRBJ1-2 | 15 | TRBD1 | TRBV27 | CASSPLQGQTDGYTF
TRBJ1-1 | 16 | NA | TRBV4-1 | CASSHRAGARNTEAFF
TRBJ2-7 | 16 | TRBD2 | TRBV5-1 | CASSLGGGDGSYEQYF
TRBJ2-1 | 15 | NA | TRBV18 | CASLVGQSSYNEQFF
TRBJ2-2 | 15 | TRBD1 | TRBV2 | CASSGRDRGTGELFF
TRBJ2-1 | 16 | TRBD2 | TRBV6-1 | CASSYSLAGAYNEQFF
TRBJ1-3 | 16 | TRBD1 | TRBV19 | CASSTQGGASGNTIYF
TRBJ1-2 | 13 | NA | TRBV15 | CATSREGFYGYTF
TRBJ2-3 | 16 | TRBD2 | TRBV24-1 | CATSDFPAGGVDTQYF
TRBJ2-7 | 14 | TRBD2 | TRBV29-1 | CSVGAAGGYYEQYF
TRBJ1-1 | 12 | NA | TRBV3-1 | CASSQDPRSAFF
TRBJ1-1 | 13 | NA | TRBV27 | CASGQTGDTEAFF
TRBJ1-2 | 16 | NA | TRBV18 | CASSPDGGGPLDGYTF